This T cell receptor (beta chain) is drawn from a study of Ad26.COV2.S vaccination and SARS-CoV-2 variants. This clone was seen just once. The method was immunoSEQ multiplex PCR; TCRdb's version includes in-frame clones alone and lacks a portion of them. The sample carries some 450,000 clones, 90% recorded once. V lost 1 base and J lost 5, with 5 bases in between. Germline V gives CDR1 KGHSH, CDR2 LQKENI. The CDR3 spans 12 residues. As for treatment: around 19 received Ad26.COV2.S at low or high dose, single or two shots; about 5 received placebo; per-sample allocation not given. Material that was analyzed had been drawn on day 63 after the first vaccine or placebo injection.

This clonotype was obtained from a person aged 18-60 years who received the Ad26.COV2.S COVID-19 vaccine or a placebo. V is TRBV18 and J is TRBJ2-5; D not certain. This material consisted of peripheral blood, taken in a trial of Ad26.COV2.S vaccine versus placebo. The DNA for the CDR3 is TGTGCCAGCTCACCACAAGACGAGACCCAGTACTTC. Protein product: CASSPQDETQYF.